Below, one T cell receptor (beta chain) is given with its context. Unique molecular identifier tags were affixed to discrete cDNA molecules. Via MiXCR, TCRdb re-called the 5' RACE reads, giving one row per CDR3 protein. The sample lists 80,000 to 100,000 distinct CDR3 sequences; 9.5% to 12% were seen once. From germline, CDR1 is DFQATT and CDR2 SNEGSKA (reference sequence). This CDR3 has 15 amino acids. V shed 4 bases, J shed 0 bases, and the junction held 6 bases outside the gene matches. The data originate from a study of early T cells in non-severe SARS-CoV-2 infection. This receptor was taken from an adult who was a healthcare worker with PCR-confirmed SARS-CoV-2 infection or an uninfected control (not recorded which). Specimen: whole blood, collected at baseline. The chain combines TRBV20-1 with TRBJ2-3; 8 bases match TRBD2. CDR3 region: CSATQGGGSTDTQYF. The CDR3 DNA reads TGCAGTGCTACCCAAGGCGGGGGGAGCACAGATACGCAGTATTTT.